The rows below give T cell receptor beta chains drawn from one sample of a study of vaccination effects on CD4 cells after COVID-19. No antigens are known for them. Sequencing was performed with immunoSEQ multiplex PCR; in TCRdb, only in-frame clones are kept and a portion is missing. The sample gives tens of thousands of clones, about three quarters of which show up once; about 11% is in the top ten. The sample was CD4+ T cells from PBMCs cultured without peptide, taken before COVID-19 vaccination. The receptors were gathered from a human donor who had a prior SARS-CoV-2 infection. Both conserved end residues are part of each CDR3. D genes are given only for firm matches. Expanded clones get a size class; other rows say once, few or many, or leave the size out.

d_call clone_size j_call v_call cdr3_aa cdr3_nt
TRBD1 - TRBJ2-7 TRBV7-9 CASSLVFDRGLPNFYEQYF TGTGCCAGCAGCTTAGTCTTCGACAGGGGGCTTCCCAACTTTTACGAGCAGTACTTC
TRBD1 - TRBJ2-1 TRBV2 CASSDIIGNNGQGGNEQFF TGTGCCAGCAGTGACATTATCGGGAACAATGGACAGGGGGGCAATGAGCAGTTCTTC
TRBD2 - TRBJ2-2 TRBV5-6 CASSLSGRGTGELFF TGTGCCAGCAGCTTAAGCGGGAGGGGCACCGGGGAGCTGTTTTTT
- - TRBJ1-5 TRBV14 CASSQGEGQPQHF TGTGCCAGCAGCCAGGGCGAGGGTCAGCCCCAGCATTTT
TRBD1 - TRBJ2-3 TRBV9 CASSARTGQSSTDTQYF TGTGCCAGCAGCGCGAGGACGGGACAGTCTAGCACAGATACGCAGTATTTT
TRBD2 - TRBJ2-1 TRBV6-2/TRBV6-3 CASGRLADYNEQFF TGTGCCAGCGGCCGACTAGCGGACTACAATGAGCAGTTCTTC
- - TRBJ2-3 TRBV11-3 CASSGPDVTDTQYF TGTGCCAGCAGTGGTCCAGATGTCACAGATACGCAGTATTTT
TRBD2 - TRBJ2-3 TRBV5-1 CASYPGGISTDTQYF TGCGCCAGCTATCCGGGGGGGATAAGCACAGATACGCAGTATTTT
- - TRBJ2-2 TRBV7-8 CASSFFRQNTGELFF TGTGCCAGCAGCTTCTTTCGCCAGAACACCGGGGAGCTGTTTTTT
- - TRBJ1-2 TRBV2 CASSEYRAGVDGYTF TGTGCCAGCAGTGAATATCGGGCAGGGGTGGATGGCTACACCTTC
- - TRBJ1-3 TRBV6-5 CASNTQGTFRNTIYF TGTGCCAGCAACACCCAGGGGACCTTTCGAAACACCATATATTTT
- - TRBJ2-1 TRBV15 CATSRVVGNEQFF TGTGCCACCTCGAGAGTAGTAGGCAATGAGCAGTTCTTC
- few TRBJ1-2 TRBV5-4 CASSLGNYGYTF TGTGCCAGCAGCTTGGGAAACTATGGCTACACCTTC
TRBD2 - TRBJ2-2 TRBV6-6 CASSYGRIAGGELFF TGTGCCAGCAGTTACGGGAGAATAGCGGGCGGGGAGCTGTTTTTT
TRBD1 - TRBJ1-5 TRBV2 CASNTDRGYQPQHF TGTGCCAGCAATACGGACAGGGGATATCAGCCCCAGCATTTT